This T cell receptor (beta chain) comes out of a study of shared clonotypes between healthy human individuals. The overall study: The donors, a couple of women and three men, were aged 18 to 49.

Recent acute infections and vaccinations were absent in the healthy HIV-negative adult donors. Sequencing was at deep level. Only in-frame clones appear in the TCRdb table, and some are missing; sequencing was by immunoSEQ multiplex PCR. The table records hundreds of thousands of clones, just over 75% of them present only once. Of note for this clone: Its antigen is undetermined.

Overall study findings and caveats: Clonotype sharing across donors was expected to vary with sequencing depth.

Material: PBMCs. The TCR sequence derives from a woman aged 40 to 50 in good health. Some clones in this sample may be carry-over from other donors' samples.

In DNA form, the CDR3 reads TGCGCCAGCAGCTTGGAGGGGGCAACAGTTGAAAAACTGTTTTTT. Its translation: CASSLEGATVEKLFF. This rearrangement joins TRBV5-1 to TRBJ1-4, with 7 bases identical to TRBD1. The CDR3 runs to 15 residues. Trimming removed 0 bases from V and 7 bases from J; junction bases left unmatched: 6. The germline V gene has CDR1 SGHRS and CDR2 YFSETQ.